The next 9 T cell receptor beta chains were all read from a single sample in a study of response to subunit inactivated influenza vaccine. TCRdb reanalysed the RT-PCR reads using MiXCR and keeps one entry per CDR3 protein. The sample includes under 800,000 distinct CDR3 sequences, around 13% seen only once; the top ten take 6% to 7%. The specimen was PBMCs from blood, collected 14 to 15 days before vaccination. All receptors derive from a man aged 50-60 years who received an inactivated influenza vaccine.

The CDR3 sequence: CASSQEGPGGLAGAKNIQYF. The CDR3 nucleotides are TGCGCCAGCAGCCAAGAAGGGCCGGGGGGGCTTGCTGGAGCCAAAAACATTCAGTACTTC. The chain joins TRBV4-1 to TRBJ2-4; 8 positions match TRBD2. There are 20 residues in the CDR3. Germline values: CDR1 MGHRA, CDR2 YSYEKL. The J segment lost 0 bases and the V segment lost 0 bases, leaving 13 bases of the junction unmatched.

The sample holds a few counts of this clonotype. J is TRBJ2-1 and V is TRBV9; D call uncertain. The germline V gene has CDR1 SGDLS and CDR2 YYNGEE. V lost 3 bases and J lost 6, with 16 bases in between. This CDR3 has 15 residues. The CDR3 is CASSASTGRSNEQFF. The CDR3 DNA reads as TGTGCCAGCAGCGCCTCGACCGGACGGAGCAATGAGCAGTTCTTC.

The sample holds a few counts of this clonotype. CDR3 protein: CSATTLGFRDEKLFF. The DNA for the CDR3 is TGCAGTGCCACAACCCTGGGATTTAGGGATGAAAAACTGTTTTTT. The chain couples TRBV20-1 to TRBJ1-4, with D unclear. Between the trimmed V and J ends, which lost 6 bases and 6 bases, there was a span of 20 bases. Per the germline V gene, CDR1 is DFQATT and CDR2 is SNEGSKA (reference sequence). CDR3 size: 15 residues.

The chain links TRBV10-3 to TRBJ2-7; 7 bases are shared with TRBD2. In germline, CDR1 is ENHRY, CDR2 SYGVKD. The CDR3 covers 14 residues. Trimming at V came to 10 bases and at J to 3 bases, leaving 12 bases not matched to a gene. Here the CDR3 DNA reads TGTGCCACCCGGCGAGCGGGGAACCTCTACGAGCAGTACTTC. The encoded protein is CATRRAGNLYEQYF.

This rearrangement joins TRBV18 to TRBJ1-1; D is uncertain. CDR1 is KGHSH and CDR2 is LQKENI in the germline V gene. Trimming left V 4 bases short and J 3 bases short, with 9 bases between. The CDR3 length is 13 residues. In nucleotides, the CDR3 is TGTGCCAGCTCACGCCGGGAGGACACTGAAGCTTTCTTT. This translates into CASSRREDTEAFF.

This clonotype showed up just a few times. The chain links TRBV5-1 to TRBJ2-7; the match to TRBD1 covers 8 bases. Trimming took 0 bases from V and 4 from J; bases not matched to a gene: 6. The CDR3 is 15 residues long. Per germline, CDR1 SGHRS and CDR2 YFSETQ. CDR3 loop: CASSLDRGDSYEQYF. CDR3 sequence (DNA): TGCGCCAGCAGCTTGGACAGGGGGGACTCATACGAGCAGTACTTC.

On this clonotype: A read error may produce the germline difference seen at one junction end. The CDR3 nucleotides read TGTGCCAGCAGACAACGGGACACTTCCTACGAGGAGTACTTC. This gives the protein CASRQRDTSYEEYF. V usage is TRBV27 and J usage is TRBJ2-7, with a weak D call TRBD1 (6 bases). Germline V gene sequence: CDR1 MNHEY, CDR2 SMNVEV (reference sequence). The CDR3 runs to 14 residues.

This clonotype was detected a few times. The rearrangement uses TRBV2 and TRBJ2-3; D not certain. The CDR3 has 13 amino acids. Trimming left V 6 bases short and J 2 bases short, with 9 bases between. Germline V gives CDR1 SNHLY, CDR2 FYNNEI. The CDR3 region is CASRKITTDTQYF. In DNA, the CDR3 is TGTGCCAGCAGAAAAATCACCACAGATACGCAGTATTTT.

Many counts were recorded for this clonotype. This rearrangement joins TRBV20-1 to TRBJ2-3; the match to TRBD2 covers 9 bases. There are 13 residues in the CDR3. Per the germline V gene, CDR1 is DFQATT and CDR2 is SNEGSKA (reference sequence). V lost 6 bases, J lost 3 bases, and 4 bases stayed unmatched. The CDR3 bases are TGCAGTGCGTTAGCGGGAGTGACAGATACGCAGTATTTT. It specifies CSALAGVTDTQYF.